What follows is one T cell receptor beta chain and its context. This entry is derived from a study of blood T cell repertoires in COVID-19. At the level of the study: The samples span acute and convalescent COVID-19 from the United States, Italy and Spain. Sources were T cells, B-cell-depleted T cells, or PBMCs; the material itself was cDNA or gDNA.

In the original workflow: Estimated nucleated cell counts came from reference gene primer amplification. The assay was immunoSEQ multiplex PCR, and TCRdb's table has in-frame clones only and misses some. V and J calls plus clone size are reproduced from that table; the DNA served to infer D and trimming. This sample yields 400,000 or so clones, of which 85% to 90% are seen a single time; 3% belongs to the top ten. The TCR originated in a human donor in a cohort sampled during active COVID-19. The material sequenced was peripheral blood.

CDR3 amino acids: CASSQEGRSGGFF. CDR3 DNA sequence: TGTGCCAGCAGCCAAGAAGGCCGTAGCGGGGGCTTCTTC. This rearrangement joins TRBV4-2 to TRBJ2-1; TRBD2 matches at 9 bases. Germline V gene data show CDR1 as LGHNA and CDR2 as YNFKEQ. The CDR3 runs to 13 residues. J lost 16 bases, V lost 0 bases, and 7 bases had no gene match.